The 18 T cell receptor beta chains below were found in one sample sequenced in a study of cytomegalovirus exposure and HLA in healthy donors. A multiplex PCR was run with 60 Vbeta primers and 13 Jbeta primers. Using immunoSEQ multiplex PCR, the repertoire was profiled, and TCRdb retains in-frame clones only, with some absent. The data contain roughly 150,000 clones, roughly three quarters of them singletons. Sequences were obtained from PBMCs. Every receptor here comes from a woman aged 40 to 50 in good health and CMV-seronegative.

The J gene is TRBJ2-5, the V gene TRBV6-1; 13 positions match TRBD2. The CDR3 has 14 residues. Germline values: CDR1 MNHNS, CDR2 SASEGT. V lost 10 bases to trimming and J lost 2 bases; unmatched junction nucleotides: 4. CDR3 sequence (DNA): TGTGCCACCAGGACTAGCGGGAGTCAAGAGACCCAGTACTTC. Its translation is CATRTSGSQETQYF.

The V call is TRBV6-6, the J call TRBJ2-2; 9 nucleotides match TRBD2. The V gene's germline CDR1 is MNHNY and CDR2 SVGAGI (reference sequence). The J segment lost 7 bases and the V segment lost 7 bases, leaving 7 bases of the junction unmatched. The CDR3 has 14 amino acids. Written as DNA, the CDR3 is TGTGCCAGCATCCCAGGGACTAGCAGCGGGGAGCTGTTTTTT. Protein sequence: CASIPGTSSGELFF.

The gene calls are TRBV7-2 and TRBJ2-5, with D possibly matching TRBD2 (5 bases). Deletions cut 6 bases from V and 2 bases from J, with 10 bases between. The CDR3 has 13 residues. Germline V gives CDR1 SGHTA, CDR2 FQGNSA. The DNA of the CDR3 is TGTGCCAGCAGTTGGACTCTTCAAGAGACCCAGTACTTC. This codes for CASSWTLQETQYF.

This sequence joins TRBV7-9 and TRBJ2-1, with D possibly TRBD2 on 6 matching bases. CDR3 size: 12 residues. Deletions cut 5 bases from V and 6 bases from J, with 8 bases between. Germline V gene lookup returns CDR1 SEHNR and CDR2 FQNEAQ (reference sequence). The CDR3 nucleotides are TGTGCCAGCAGCCCGACTAGCAATGAGCAGTTCTTC. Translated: CASSPTSNEQFF.

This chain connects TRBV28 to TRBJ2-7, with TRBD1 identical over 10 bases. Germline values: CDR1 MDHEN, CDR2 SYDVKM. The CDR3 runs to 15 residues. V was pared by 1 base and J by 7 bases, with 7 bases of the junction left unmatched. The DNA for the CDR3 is TGTGCCAGCAGTTTATCTGGGACAGGGGCGGGGGAGCAGTACTTC. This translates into CASSLSGTGAGEQYF.

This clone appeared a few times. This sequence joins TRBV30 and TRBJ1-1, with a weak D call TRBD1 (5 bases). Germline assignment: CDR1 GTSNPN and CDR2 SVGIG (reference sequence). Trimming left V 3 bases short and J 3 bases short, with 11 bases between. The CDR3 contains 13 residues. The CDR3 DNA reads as TGTGCCTGGAGGTCCGGGGGGGACACTGAAGCTTTCTTT. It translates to CAWRSGGDTEAFF.

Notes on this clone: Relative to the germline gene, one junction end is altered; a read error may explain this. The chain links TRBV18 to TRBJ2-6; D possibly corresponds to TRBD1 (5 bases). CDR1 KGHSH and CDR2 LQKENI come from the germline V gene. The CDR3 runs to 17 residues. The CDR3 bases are TGTGCCAGCTCCGGACCGATCCGAGGCTCTGGGGCCAACGGCCTGACTTTC. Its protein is CASSGPIRGSGANGLTF.

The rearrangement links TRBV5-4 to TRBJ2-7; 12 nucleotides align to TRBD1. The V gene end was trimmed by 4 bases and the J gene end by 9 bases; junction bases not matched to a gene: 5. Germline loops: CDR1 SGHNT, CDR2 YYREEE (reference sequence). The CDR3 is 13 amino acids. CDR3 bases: TGTGCCAGCAGCAAGGGACAGGGGGCCCTGCAGTACTTC. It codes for CASSKGQGALQYF.

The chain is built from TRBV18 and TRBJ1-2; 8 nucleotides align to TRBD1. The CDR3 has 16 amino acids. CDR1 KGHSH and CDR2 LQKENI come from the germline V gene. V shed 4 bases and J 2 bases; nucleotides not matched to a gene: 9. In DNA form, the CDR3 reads TGTGCCAGCTCACAACTAATCAGGGGGCTCAACTATGGCTACACCTTC. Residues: CASSQLIRGLNYGYTF.

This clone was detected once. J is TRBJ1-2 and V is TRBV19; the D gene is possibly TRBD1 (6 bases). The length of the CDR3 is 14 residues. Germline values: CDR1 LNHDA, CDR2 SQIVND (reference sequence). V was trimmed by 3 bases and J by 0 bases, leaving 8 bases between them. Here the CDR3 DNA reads TGTGCCAGTAGTATCCGGGACACTAACTATGGCTACACCTTC. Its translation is CASSIRDTNYGYTF.

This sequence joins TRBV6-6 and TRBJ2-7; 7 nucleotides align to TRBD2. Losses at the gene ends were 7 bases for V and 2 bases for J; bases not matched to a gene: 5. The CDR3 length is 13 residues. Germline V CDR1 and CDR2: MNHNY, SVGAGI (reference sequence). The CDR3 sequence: CASTRGGAYEQYF. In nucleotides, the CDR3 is TGTGCCAGCACCCGTGGGGGGGCCTACGAGCAGTACTTC.

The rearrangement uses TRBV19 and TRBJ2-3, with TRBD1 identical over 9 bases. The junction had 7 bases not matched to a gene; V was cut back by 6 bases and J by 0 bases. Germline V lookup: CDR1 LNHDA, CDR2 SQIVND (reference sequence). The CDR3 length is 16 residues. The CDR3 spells CASRGQGEWSTDTQYF. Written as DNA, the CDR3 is TGTGCCAGTAGGGGACAGGGAGAATGGAGCACAGATACGCAGTATTTT.

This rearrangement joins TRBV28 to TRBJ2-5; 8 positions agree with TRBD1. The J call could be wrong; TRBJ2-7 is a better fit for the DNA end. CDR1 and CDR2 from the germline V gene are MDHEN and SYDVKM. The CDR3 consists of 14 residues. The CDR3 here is CASSSGQVVDEQYF. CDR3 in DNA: TGTGCCAGCTCTTCGGGACAGGTTGTCGACGAGCAGTACTTC.

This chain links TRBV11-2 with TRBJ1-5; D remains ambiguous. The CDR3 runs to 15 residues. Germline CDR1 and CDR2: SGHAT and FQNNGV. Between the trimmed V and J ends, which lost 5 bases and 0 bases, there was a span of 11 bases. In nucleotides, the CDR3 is TGTGCCAGCAGCCCCGAGCCCGGTAGCAATCAGCCCCAGCATTTT. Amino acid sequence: CASSPEPGSNQPQHF.

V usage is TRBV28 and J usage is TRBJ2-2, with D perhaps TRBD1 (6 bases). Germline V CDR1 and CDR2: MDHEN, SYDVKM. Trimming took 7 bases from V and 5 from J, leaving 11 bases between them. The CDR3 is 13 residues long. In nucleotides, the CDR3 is TGTGCCAGCAAAGGGGGAAGGACCGGGGAGCTGTTTTTT. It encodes CASKGGRTGELFF.

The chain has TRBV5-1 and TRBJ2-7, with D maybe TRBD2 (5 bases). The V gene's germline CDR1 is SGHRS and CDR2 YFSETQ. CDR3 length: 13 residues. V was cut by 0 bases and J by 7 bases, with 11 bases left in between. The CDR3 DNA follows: TGCGCCAGCAGCTTGGCCGCGAGGGATGAGCAGTACTTC. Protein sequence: CASSLAARDEQYF.

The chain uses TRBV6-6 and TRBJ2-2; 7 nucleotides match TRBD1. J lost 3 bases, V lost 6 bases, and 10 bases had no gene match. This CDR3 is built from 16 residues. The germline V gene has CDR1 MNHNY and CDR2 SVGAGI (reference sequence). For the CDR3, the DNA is TGTGCCAGCAGCTCACCCACAGGGGTTTACACCGGGGAGCTGTTTTTT. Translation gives CASSSPTGVYTGELFF.

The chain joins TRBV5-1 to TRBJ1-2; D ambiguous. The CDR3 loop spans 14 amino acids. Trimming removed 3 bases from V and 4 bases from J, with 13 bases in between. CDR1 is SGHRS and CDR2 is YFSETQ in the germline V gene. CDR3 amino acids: CASSSRERSYGYTF. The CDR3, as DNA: TGCGCCAGCAGCTCGCGGGAGCGTAGCTATGGCTACACCTTC. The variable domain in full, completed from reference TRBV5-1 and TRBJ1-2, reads KAGVTQTPRYLIKTRGQQVTLSCSPISGHRSVSWYQQTPGQGLQFLFEYFSETQRNKGNFPGRFSGRQFSNSRSEMNVSTLELGDSALYLCASSSRERSYGYTFGSGTRLTVV.